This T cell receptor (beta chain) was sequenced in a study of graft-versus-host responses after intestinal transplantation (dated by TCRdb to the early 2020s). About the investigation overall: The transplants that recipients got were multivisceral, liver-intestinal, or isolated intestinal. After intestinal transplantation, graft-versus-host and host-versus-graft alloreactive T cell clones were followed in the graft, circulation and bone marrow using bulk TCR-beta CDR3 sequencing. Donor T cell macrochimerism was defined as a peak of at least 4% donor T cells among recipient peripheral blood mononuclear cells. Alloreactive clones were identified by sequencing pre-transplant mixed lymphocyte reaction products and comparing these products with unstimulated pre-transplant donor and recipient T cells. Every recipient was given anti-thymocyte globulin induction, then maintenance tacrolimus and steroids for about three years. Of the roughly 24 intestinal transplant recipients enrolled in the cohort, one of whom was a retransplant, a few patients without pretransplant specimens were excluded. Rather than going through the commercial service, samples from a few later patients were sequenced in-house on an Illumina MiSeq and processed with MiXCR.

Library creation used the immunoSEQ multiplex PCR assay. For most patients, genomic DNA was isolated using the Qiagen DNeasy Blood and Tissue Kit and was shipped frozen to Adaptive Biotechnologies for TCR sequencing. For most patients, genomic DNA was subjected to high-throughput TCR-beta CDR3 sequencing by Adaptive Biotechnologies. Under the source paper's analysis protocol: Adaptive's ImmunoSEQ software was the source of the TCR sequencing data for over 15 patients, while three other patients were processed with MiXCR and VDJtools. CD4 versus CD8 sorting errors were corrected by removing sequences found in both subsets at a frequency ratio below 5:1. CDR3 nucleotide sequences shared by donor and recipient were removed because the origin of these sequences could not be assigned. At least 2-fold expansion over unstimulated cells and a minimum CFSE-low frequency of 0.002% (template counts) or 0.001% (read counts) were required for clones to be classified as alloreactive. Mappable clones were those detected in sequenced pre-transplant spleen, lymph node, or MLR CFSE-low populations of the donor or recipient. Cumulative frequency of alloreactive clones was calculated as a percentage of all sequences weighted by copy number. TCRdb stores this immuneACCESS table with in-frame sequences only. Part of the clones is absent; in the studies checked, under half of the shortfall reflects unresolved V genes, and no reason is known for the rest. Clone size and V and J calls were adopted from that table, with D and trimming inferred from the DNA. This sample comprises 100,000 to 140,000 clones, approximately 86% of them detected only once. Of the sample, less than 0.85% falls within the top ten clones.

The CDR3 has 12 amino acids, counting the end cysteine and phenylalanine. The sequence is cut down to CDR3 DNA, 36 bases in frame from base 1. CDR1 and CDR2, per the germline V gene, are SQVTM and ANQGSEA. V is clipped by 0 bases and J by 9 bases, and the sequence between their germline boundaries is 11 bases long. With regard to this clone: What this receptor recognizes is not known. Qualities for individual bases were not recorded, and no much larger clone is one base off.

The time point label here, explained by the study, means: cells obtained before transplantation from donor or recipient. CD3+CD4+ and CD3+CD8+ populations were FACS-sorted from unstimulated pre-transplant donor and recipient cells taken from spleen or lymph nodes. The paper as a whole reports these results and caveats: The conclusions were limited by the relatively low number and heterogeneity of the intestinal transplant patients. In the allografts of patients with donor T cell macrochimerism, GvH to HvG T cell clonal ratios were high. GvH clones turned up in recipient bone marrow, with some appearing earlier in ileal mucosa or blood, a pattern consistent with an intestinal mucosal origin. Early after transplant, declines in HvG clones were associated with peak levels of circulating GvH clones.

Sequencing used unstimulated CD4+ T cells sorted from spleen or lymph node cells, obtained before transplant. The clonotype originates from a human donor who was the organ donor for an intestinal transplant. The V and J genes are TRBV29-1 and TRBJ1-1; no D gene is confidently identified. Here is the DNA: TGCAGCGTTGAAGACCCCCCAATAAAAGCTTTCTTT. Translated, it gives CSVEDPPIKAFF.